This TCR beta chain was retrieved from a study of T cells after yellow fever vaccination (dated by TCRdb to between 2017 and 2020). At the level of the whole study: The SMART-Seq v4 Ultra Low Input RNA kit was used to prepare libraries from fractions with low cell numbers. Two healthy male donors made up the cohort, one aged 18 to 30 years and the other aged 30 to 40 years. Bulk PBMC replicates and cell subsets were isolated from blood drawn at multiple timepoints before and after both primary and secondary immunization. To follow T-cell clones before and after primary and booster YFV17D yellow fever vaccination, bulk TCR alpha and beta repertoires were sequenced over time.

To note about this clonotype: Its binding antigen is unknown. Base qualities are not provided; no much larger clone lies one nucleotide away.

Here is what the overall study found, with its caveats: Because only a couple of donors were included in the study, the extent to which the findings can be generalized is limited. A small share of clonotypes occurred in both CD4 and CD8 compartments, likely arising from convergent recombination. Because abundant contaminating clonotypes from the bulk population could be contained in FACS-sorted repertoires, computational filtering was required. After the booster, most of the clones that had expanded following primary vaccination were detected again (around 95% of CD4 and around 90% of CD8), which suggests that memory was broadly maintained. The secondary T-cell response was weaker than the primary response but faster, peaking on day 5 instead of day 15.

Taken from cysteine to phenylalanine, the CDR3 has 11 residues. CDR3 DNA only is kept here, 33 bases in frame from base 1. CDR1 and CDR2 were assigned from the germline V gene as SQVTM and ANQGSEA. The junction shows trimming of 6 bases on V and 5 bases on J, plus 7 bases between the germline ends. The sequencer listed for this sample is Illumina NovaSeq 6000. Synthesis of TCR cDNA relied on 5'RACE template switching, a step that introduced a universal primer site along with unique molecular identifiers. Priming of cDNA synthesis was performed from both the TCR alpha and TCR beta constant segments. Library amplification used two PCR steps, and the second PCR step added sample barcodes and sequencing adapters. Sequencing of libraries was performed on Illumina HiSeq 2500 (2x100 bp) or NovaSeq (2x150 bp). From the authors' description of their analysis: Demultiplexing of reads and collapsing into UMI consensus sequences were performed with MIGEC, and V(D)J alignment was carried out with MiXCR. Vaccine-responding clonotypes were defined with edgeR using replicate PBMC samples, requiring FDR below 0.01 and a log2 fold change above 5 up to day 15. Bulk clonotypes were assigned CD4 or CD8 identity according to which sequenced CD4 or CD8 repertoire held them at higher abundance. TCRdb ran its own pipeline on the public reads, namely fastp trimming at Q25 and MiXCR clone calling, and kept in-frame beta chains. A single entry per CDR3 protein holds the most common genes and DNA from its merged rows. What appears here as the V and J calls and clone size reflects TCRdb's work, not the paper's. The sample table shows a few hundred thousand distinct CDR3 sequences, and roughly 3.9% are seen once. Of the sample, 20% to 25% is held by the ten largest clones.

This specimen's treatment or condition label, per the study, means: live attenuated yellow fever vaccine strain. Two biological replicates of bulk PBMCs were collected at each blood-draw timepoint. PBMCs were isolated from peripheral blood using a standard Ficoll-Paque protocol. TriZol was used to extract RNA from bulk PBMCs, CD4 and CD8 fractions, and dextramer-positive and dextramer-negative fractions. The chain links TRBV29-1 with TRBJ2-2, with no reliable assignment of the D segment. This material consisted of PBMCs, taken 5 days after the yellow fever booster vaccination. This receptor was taken from a man aged 18-30 years who received the YFV17D yellow fever vaccine. The DNA is TGCAGCGTCCGAGTGACCGGGGAGCTGTTTTTT. This is translated as CSVRVTGELFF.